Below, 18 T cell receptor beta chains from the same sample are listed, as sequenced in a study of blood T cell repertoires in COVID-19. Profiled with immunoSEQ multiplex PCR; TCRdb holds only in-frame clones, not every one. The sample holds almost 200,000 clones, less than 90% seen once. Source material: peripheral blood. Receptor source: a woman aged 70-85 years with acute or convalescent COVID-19.

The genes are TRBV2 and TRBJ2-2; tentative D call: TRBD2 (5 bases). CDR1 and CDR2 (germline): SNHLY, FYNNEI. The CDR3 runs 15 residues. The V end was cut by 2 bases, the J end by 1 base, with 8 bases between. The DNA for the CDR3 is TGTGCCAGCAGTGAAAAACGGGGGAACACCGGGGAGCTGTTTTTT. It translates to CASSEKRGNTGELFF.

V usage is TRBV28 and J usage is TRBJ2-3, with TRBD2 as a possible D gene (5 bases). The V gene lost 2 bases and the J gene lost 2 bases, with 14 bases spanning the gap. Germline CDR1 is MDHEN and CDR2 is SYDVKM. The CDR3 sequence is 16 residues long. This CDR3 reads CASSLEGRSITDTQYF. CDR3 bases: TGTGCCAGCAGTTTAGAGGGTAGGAGTATCACAGATACGCAGTATTTT.

This chain uses TRBV25-1 with TRBJ2-5; the match to TRBD2 covers 13 bases. The CDR3 consists of 16 residues. Per germline, CDR1 MGHDK and CDR2 SYGVNS. J was trimmed by 2 bases and V by 5 bases; bases with no gene match: 5. This chain's CDR3 is CASSWTSGGPQETQYF. The CDR3, as DNA: TGTGCCAGCAGTTGGACTAGCGGGGGTCCACAAGAGACCCAGTACTTC. Supplemented by reference TRBV25-1 and TRBJ2-5, the full variable domain reads EADIYQTPRYLVIGTGKKITLECSQTMGHDKMYWYQQDPGMELHLIHYSYGVNSTEKGDLSSESTVSRIRTEHFPLTLESARPSHTSQYLCASSWTSGGPQETQYFGPGTRLLVL.

The chain joins TRBV2 to TRBJ1-5, with 9 bases that match TRBD1. CDR3 length equals 14 residues. Germline lookup yields CDR1 SNHLY and CDR2 FYNNEI. The trim removed 7 bases at V and 7 bases at J, leaving 8 bases unmatched. The CDR3 protein is CASIPRQGDQPQHF. For the CDR3, the DNA is TGTGCCAGCATTCCACGACAGGGGGACCAGCCCCAGCATTTT.

This clone was counted once. The rearrangement joins TRBV5-1 to TRBJ2-1; TRBD2 aligns across 7 bases. This CDR3 contains 17 residues. Looked up from germline, CDR1 is SGHRS and CDR2 is YFSETQ. V lost 4 bases to trimming and J lost 0 bases; unmatched junction nucleotides: 10. The CDR3 region has the DNA TGCGCCAGCAGCGGGGGAGGGTTATCCCTCTCCTACAATGAGCAGTTCTTC. It yields the protein CASSGGGLSLSYNEQFF.

The rearrangement uses TRBV24-1 and TRBJ2-2, with a tentative D call TRBD2 (6 bases). The germline V gene encodes CDR1 KGHDR and CDR2 SFDVKD. CDR3 size: 16 residues. V was shortened by 9 bases and J by 2 bases, with 18 bases between the two germline ends. This CDR3 reads CATGGTARPNTGELFF. For the CDR3, the DNA is TGTGCCACCGGAGGGACCGCACGCCCCAACACCGGGGAGCTGTTTTTT.

V and J are TRBV29-1 and TRBJ2-3; 10 bases are shared with TRBD1. After removal of 5 bases from V and 5 bases from J, the junction contained 10 bases not matched to a gene. The V gene's germline CDR1 is SQVTM and CDR2 ANQGSEA. The CDR3 extends over 15 amino acids. The CDR3 loop reads CSVTPQDRGKDTQYF. CDR3 sequence (DNA): TGCAGCGTTACCCCCCAGGACAGGGGGAAAGATACGCAGTATTTT.

This clone occurred a few times. V is TRBV11-2 and J is TRBJ2-2; 8 nucleotides line up with TRBD1. J gave up 7 bases and V 4 bases, and 8 bases lay outside the gene matches. This CDR3 is 15 amino acids long. The germline gives CDR1 SGHAT, CDR2 FQNNGV. The DNA of the CDR3 is TGTGCCAGCAGCTCCAATCAGGGGGCGGTCGGGGAGCTGTTTTTT. It yields the protein CASSSNQGAVGELFF.

The chain has TRBV13 and TRBJ1-4; 11 nucleotides line up with TRBD1. With 6 bases clipped from V and 8 bases from J, the junction kept 5 bases outside the gene matches. CDR1 and CDR2 from the germline V gene are PRHDT and FYEKMQ (reference sequence). CDR3 length equals 14 residues. This chain's CDR3 is CASSWTGGNEKLFF. The CDR3 DNA is TGTGCCAGCAGTTGGACAGGGGGCAACGAAAAACTGTTTTTT. Full variable domain (remainder filled in from reference TRBV13 and TRBJ1-4): AAGVIQSPRHLIKEKRETATLKCYPIPRHDTVYWYQQGPGQDPQFLISFYEKMQSDKGSIPDRFSAQQFSDYHSELNMSSLELGDSALYFCASSWTGGNEKLFFGSGTQLSVL.

This clone was picked up one time. V is TRBV29-1 and J is TRBJ2-3; 7 positions agree with TRBD2. Germline CDR1 SQVTM, CDR2 ANQGSEA. This CDR3 has 15 amino acids. J gave up 0 bases and V 5 bases, and 8 bases lay outside the gene matches. In DNA form, the CDR3 reads TGCAGCGTTAGGCCGCGACTAGCCAGCACAGATACGCAGTATTTT. It translates to CSVRPRLASTDTQYF.

The V call is TRBV11-2, the J call TRBJ2-1, with 12 bases aligning to TRBD2. Germline trimming cut 5 bases from V and 7 bases from J; bases unmatched to any gene: 6. The CDR3 is 15 residues long. Germline V CDR1 and CDR2: SGHAT, FQNNGV. The DNA for the CDR3 is TGTGCCAGCAGCCCTCGACTAGCGGGAGATAATGAGCAGTTCTTC. Protein sequence: CASSPRLAGDNEQFF.

The V and J genes are TRBV4-2 and TRBJ1-5; no clear D. The CDR3 loop spans 13 amino acids. Germline V gene lookup returns CDR1 LGHNA and CDR2 YNFKEQ. V lost 0 bases, J lost 7 bases, and 7 bases lay in between. The CDR3 loop reads CASSQDRGQPQHF. CDR3 nucleotide sequence: TGTGCCAGCAGCCAAGATCGGGGACAGCCCCAGCATTTT.

The chain recombines TRBV28 with TRBJ2-1; 11 nucleotides match TRBD2. The V gene end was trimmed by 5 bases and the J gene end by 4 bases; junction bases not matched to a gene: 10. This CDR3 is built from 17 residues. Germline V gives CDR1 MDHEN, CDR2 SYDVKM. CDR3 DNA sequence: TGTGCCAGCAGTAGCGGGGTGACTAGCGGGAAATACAATGAGCAGTTCTTC. Translating gives CASSSGVTSGKYNEQFF.

The J gene is TRBJ2-7, the V gene TRBV19; possibly TRBD1 for D (5 bases). Germline CDR1 reads LNHDA; CDR2 reads SQIVND (reference sequence). Trimming removed 4 bases from V and 3 bases from J, with 10 bases in between. The CDR3 sequence is 13 residues long. CDR3 coding DNA: TGTGCCAGTAGTAGACAGACCGACTACGAGCAGTACTTC. This gives the protein CASSRQTDYEQYF.

The chain has TRBV9 and TRBJ1-1; 10 bases map to TRBD1. Germline loops: CDR1 SGDLS, CDR2 YYNGEE. The V segment lost 3 bases and the J segment 5 bases; nucleotides outside the gene matches: 4. The CDR3 contains 14 residues. CDR3 sequence: CASSARDRGTEAFF. For the CDR3, the DNA is TGTGCCAGCAGCGCCCGGGACAGGGGTACTGAAGCTTTCTTT.

The chain carries TRBV9 and TRBJ1-3; D is ambiguous. The V and J ends lost 4 bases and 1 base respectively, with 12 bases between them. The germline V gene encodes CDR1 SGDLS and CDR2 YYNGEE. The CDR3 sequence is 15 residues long. The CDR3 loop reads CASSPRVGSGNTIYF. CDR3 DNA sequence: TGTGCCAGCAGCCCCCGGGTAGGTTCTGGAAACACCATATATTTT.

V is TRBV13 and J is TRBJ2-7; 8 bases fit TRBD1. J was trimmed by 0 bases and V by 4 bases; bases with no gene match: 11. The CDR3 is 17 amino acids. Per germline, CDR1 PRHDT and CDR2 FYEKMQ (reference sequence). The CDR3 DNA sequence: TGTGCCAGCAGCTCCCGATGGACAGGGAAAAGCTCCTACGAGCAGTACTTC. Encoded protein: CASSSRWTGKSSYEQYF.

J is TRBJ2-1 and V is TRBV11-3; 12 positions agree with TRBD2. This CDR3 comprises 17 residues. The germline V gene has CDR1 SGHNT and CDR2 YENEEA. V shed 5 bases and J 9 bases; nucleotides not matched to a gene: 14. CDR3 residues: CASSPGLLAGGGSEQFF. The CDR3 DNA reads TGTGCCAGCAGCCCCGGGCTACTAGCGGGAGGAGGGAGTGAGCAGTTCTTC. Combining the CDR3 with reference TRBV11-3 and TRBJ2-1 gives the whole variable domain EAGVVQSPRYKIIEKKQPVAFWCNPISGHNTLYWYLQNLGQGPELLIRYENEEAVDDSQLPKDRFSAERLKGVDSTLKIQPAELGDSAVYLCASSPGLLAGGGSEQFFGPGTRLTVL.